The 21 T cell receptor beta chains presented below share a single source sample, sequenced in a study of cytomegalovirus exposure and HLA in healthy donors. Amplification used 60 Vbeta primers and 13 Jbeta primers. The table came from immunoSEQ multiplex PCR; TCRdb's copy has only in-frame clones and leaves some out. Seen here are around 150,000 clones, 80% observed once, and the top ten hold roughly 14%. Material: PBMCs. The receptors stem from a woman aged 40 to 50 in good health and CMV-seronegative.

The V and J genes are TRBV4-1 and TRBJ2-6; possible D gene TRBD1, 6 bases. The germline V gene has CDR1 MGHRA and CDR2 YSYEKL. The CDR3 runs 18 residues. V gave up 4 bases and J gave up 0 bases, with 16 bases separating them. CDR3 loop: CASSLVQGLNSGANVLTF. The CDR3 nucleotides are TGCGCCAGCAGCCTAGTACAGGGCTTAAACTCTGGGGCCAACGTCCTGACTTTC.

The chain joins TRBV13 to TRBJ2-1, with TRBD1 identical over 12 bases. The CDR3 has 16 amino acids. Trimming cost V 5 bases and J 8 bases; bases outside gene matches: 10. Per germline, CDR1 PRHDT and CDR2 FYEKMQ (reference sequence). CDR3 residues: CASSGGTGGVIDEQFF. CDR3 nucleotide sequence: TGTGCCAGCAGCGGGGGGACAGGGGGCGTTATCGATGAGCAGTTCTTC.

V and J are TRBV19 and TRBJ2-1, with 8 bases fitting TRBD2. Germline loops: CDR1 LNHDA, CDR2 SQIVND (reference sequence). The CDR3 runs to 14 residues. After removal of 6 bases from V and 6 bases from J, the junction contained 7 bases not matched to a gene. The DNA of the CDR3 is TGTGCCAGTAGCCGGGGGGGGCCGAGCAATGAGCAGTTCTTC. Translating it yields CASSRGGPSNEQFF.

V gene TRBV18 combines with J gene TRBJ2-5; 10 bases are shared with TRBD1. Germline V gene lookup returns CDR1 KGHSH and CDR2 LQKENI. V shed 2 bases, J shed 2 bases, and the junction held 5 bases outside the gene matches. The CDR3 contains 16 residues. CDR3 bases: TGTGCCAGCTCACCAACAGGACAGGGGGGACAAGAGACCCAGTACTTC. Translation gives CASSPTGQGGQETQYF.

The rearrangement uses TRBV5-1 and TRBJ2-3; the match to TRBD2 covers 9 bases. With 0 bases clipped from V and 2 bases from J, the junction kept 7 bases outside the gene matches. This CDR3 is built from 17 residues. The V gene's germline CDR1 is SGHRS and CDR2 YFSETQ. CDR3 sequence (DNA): TGCGCCAGCAGCTTGGGACTAGCGGTCATACCCACAGATACGCAGTATTTT. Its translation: CASSLGLAVIPTDTQYF.

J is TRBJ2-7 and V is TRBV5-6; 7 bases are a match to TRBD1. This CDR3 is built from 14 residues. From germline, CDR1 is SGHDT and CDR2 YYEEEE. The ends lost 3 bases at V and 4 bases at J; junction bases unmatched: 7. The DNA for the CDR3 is TGTGCCAGCAGCTGGGGGACAGTGAGATACGAGCAGTACTTC. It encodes CASSWGTVRYEQYF.

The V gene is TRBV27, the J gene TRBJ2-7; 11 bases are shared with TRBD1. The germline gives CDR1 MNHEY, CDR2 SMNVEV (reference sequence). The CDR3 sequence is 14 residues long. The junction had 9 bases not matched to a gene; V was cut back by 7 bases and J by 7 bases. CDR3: CASTSGTGGKEQYF. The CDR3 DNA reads TGTGCCAGCACCTCCGGGACAGGGGGGAAGGAGCAGTACTTC.

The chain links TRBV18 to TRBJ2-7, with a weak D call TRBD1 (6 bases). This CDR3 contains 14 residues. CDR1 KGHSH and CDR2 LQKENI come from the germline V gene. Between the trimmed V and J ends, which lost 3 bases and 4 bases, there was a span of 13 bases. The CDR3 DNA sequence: TGTGCCAGCTCACCGGAGCAGGGGTTATACGAGCAGTACTTC. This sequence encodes CASSPEQGLYEQYF.

CDR3 region: CASSQGGPGNTIYF. CDR3 coding DNA: TGTGCCAGTTCCCAGGGGGGACCTGGAAACACCATATATTTT. J is TRBJ1-3 and V is TRBV19; 7 nucleotides line up with TRBD1. J lost 2 bases, V lost 8 bases, and 6 bases had no gene match. The CDR3 covers 14 residues. CDR1 is LNHDA, CDR2 SQIVND, per germline (reference sequence).

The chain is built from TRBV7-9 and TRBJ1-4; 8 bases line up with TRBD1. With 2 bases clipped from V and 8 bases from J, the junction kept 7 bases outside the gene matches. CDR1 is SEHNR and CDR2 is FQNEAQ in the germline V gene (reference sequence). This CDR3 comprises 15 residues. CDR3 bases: TGTGCCAGCAGCTTACAGACAGGGGCAAAGGAAAAACTGTTTTTT. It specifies CASSLQTGAKEKLFF.

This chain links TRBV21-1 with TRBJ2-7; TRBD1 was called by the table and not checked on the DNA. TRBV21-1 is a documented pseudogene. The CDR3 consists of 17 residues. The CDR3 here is CASRGALDGQAPYEQYF. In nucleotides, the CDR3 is TGTGCCAGCAGAGGAGCGTTAGACGGACAGGCGCCCTACGAGCAGTACTTC.

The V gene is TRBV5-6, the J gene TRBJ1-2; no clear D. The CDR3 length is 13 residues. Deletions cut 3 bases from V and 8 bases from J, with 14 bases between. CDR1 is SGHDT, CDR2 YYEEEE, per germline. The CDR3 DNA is TGTGCCAGCAGCTGGAGCGGCCAAGGCGGCTACACCTTC. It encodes CASSWSGQGGYTF. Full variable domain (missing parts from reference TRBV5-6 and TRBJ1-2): DAGVTQSPTHLIKTRGQQVTLRCSPKSGHDTVSWYQQALGQGPQFIFQYYEEEERQRGNFPDRFSGHQFPNYSSELNVNALLLGDSALYLCASSWSGQGGYTFGSGTRLTVV.

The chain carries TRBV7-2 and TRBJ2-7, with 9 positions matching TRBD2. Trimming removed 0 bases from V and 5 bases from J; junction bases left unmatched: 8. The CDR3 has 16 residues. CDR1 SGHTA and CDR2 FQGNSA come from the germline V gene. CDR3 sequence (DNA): TGTGCCAGCAGCTTAGCGAGAGGTAGCGGGGGCCACGAGCAGTACTTC. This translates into CASSLARGSGGHEQYF.

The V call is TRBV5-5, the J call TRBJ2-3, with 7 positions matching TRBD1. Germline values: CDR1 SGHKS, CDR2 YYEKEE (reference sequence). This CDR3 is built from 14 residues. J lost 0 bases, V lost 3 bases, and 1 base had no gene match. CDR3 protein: CASSYRGSTDTQYF. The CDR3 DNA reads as TGTGCCAGCAGCTACAGGGGAAGCACAGATACGCAGTATTTT.

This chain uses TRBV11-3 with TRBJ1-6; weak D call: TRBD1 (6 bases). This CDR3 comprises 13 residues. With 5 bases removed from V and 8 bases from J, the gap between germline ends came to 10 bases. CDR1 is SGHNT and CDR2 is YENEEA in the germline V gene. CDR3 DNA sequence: TGTGCCAGCAGCACGCACAGGGATTCACCCCTCCACTTT. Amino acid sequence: CASSTHRDSPLHF.

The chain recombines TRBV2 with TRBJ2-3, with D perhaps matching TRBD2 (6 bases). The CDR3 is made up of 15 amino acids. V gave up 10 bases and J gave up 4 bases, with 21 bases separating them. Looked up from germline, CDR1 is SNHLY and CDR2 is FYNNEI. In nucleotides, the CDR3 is TGTGCCACCCATTTGGGGAGGCCTAGCGCAGATACGCAGTATTTT. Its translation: CATHLGRPSADTQYF. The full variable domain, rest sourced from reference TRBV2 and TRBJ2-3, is EPEVTQTPSHQVTQMGQEVILRCVPISNHLYFYWYRQILGQKVEFLVSFYNNEISEKSEIFDDQFSVERPDGSNFTLKIRSTKLEDSAMYFCATHLGRPSADTQYFGPGTRLTVL.

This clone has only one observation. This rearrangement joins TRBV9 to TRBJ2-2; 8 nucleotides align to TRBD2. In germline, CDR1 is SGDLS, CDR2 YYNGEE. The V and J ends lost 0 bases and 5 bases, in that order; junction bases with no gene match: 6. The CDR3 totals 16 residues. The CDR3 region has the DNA TGTGCCAGCAGCGTAGGCCCGGGGGGGCGTACCGGGGAGCTGTTTTTT. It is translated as CASSVGPGGRTGELFF.

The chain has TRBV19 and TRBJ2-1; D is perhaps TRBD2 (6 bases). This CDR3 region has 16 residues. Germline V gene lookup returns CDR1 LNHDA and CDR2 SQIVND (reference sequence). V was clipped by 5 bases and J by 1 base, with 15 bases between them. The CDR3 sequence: CASSSPGGLSYNEQFF. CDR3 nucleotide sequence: TGTGCCAGTAGTTCCCCCGGAGGGCTTTCCTACAATGAGCAGTTCTTC.

This CDR3 is CASTRDREATNEKLFF. In DNA form, the CDR3 reads TGCGCCAGCACCCGGGACAGGGAAGCAACTAATGAAAAACTGTTTTTT. The chain employs TRBV23-1 and TRBJ1-4; 9 positions match TRBD1. TRBV23-1 is noted as an ORF with a role that remains uncertain. This CDR3 contains 16 residues. Unmatched junction bases numbered 6, after V lost 7 bases and J lost 0 bases.

CDR3 nucleotides: TGCGCCAGCAGCCAAGCGACAGGGGGCACAGATACGCAGTATTTT. It encodes CASSQATGGTDTQYF. The rearrangement joins TRBV4-3 to TRBJ2-3; 8 bases line up with TRBD1. V lost 1 base to trimming and J lost 1 base; unmatched junction nucleotides: 1. CDR3 size: 15 residues. Germline CDR1 is LGHNA and CDR2 is YSLEER.

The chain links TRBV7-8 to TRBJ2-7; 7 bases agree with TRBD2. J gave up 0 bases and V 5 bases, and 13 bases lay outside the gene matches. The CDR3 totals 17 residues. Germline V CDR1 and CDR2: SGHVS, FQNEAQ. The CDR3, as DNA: TGTGCCAGCAGCCGGGGGAGGGGAGATAGGAGCTCCTACGAGCAGTACTTC. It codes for CASSRGRGDRSSYEQYF.